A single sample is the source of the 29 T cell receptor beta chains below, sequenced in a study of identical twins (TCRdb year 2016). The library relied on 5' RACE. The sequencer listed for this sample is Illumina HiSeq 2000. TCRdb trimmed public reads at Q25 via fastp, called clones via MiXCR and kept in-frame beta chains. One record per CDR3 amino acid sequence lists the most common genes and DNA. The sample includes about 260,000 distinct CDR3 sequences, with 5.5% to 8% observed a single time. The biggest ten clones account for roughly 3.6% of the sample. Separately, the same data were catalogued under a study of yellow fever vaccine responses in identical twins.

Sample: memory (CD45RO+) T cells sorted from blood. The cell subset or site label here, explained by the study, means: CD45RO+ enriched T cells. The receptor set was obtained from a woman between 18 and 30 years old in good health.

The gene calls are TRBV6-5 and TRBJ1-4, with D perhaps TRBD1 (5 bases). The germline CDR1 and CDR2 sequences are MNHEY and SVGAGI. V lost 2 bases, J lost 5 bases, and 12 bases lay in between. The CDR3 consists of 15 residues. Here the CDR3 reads CASSYRGEPNEKLFF. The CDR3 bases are TGTGCCAGCAGTTACCGGGGGGAGCCAAATGAAAAACTGTTTTTT.

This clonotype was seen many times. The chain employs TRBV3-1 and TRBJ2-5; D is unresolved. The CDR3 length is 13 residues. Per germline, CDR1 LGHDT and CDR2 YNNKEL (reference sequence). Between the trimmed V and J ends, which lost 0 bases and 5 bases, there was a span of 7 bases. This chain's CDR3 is CASSQDWLETQYF. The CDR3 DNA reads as TGTGCCAGCAGCCAAGATTGGCTTGAGACCCAGTACTTC.

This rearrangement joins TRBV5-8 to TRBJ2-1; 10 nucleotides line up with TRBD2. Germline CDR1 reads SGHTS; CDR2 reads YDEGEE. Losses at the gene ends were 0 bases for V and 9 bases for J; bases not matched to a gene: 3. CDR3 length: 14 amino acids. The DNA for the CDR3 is TGTGCCAGCAGCTTGGGACTAGCGGGCAGTGAGCAGTTCTTC. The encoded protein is CASSLGLAGSEQFF.

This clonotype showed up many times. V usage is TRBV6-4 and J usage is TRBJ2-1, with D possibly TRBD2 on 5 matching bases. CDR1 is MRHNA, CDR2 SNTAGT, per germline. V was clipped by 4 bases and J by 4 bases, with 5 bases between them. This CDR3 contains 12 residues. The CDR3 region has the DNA TGTGCCAGCAGTGGCGGGTACAATGAGCAGTTCTTC. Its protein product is CASSGGYNEQFF.

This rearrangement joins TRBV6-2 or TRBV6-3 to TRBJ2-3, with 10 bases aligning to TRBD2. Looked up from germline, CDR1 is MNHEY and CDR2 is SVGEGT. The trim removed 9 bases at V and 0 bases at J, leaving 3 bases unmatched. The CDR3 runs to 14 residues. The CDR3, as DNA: TGTGCCAGTGGACTAGCGGAAAGCACAGATACGCAGTATTTT. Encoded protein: CASGLAESTDTQYF.

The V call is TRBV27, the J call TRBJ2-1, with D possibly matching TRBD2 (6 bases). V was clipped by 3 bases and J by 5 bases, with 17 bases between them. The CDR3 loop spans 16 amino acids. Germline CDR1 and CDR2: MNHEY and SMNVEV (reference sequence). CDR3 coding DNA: TGTGCCAGCAGTTTGTGGGGGGTGCAGAACAACAATGAGCAGTTCTTC. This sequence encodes CASSLWGVQNNNEQFF.

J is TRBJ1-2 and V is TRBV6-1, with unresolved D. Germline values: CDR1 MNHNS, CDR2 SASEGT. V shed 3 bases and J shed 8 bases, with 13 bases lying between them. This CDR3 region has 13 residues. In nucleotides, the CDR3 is TGTGCCAGCAGTGACTTGACCGGTGCCGGCTACACCTTC. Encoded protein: CASSDLTGAGYTF.

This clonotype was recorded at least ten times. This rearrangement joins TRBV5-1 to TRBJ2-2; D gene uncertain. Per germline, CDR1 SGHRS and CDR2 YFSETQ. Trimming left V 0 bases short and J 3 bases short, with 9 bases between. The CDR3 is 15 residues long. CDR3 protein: CASSLARVDTGELFF. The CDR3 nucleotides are TGCGCCAGCAGCTTGGCCCGCGTGGACACCGGGGAGCTGTTTTTT.

CDR3 bases: TGTGCCAGCAGTGGCAACTATGGCTACACCTTC. Its translation: CASSGNYGYTF. The gene calls are TRBV6-1 and TRBJ1-2; D remains unclear. The CDR3 has 11 residues. Germline CDR1 MNHNS, CDR2 SASEGT. V lost 4 bases and J lost 2, with 2 bases in between.

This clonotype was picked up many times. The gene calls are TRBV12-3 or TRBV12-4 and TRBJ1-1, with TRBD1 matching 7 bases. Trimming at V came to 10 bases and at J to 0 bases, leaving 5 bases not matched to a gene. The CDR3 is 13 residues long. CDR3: CATSTGLNTEAFF. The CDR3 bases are TGTGCCACCTCGACAGGGTTGAACACTGAAGCTTTCTTT.

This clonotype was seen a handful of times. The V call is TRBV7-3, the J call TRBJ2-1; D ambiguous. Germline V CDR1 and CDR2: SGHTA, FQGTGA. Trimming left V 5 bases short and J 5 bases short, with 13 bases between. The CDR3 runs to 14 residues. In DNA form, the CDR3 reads TGTGCCAGCAGCCCGAGTTACGGGCACAATGAGCAGTTCTTC. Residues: CASSPSYGHNEQFF.

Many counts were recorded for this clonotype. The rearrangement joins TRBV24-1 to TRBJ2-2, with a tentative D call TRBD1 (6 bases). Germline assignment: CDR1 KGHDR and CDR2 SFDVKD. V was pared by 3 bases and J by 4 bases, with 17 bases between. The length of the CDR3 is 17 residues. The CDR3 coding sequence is TGTGCCACCAGTGATCCACGGACAGCCGCTGTCACCGGGGAGCTGTTTTTT. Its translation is CATSDPRTAAVTGELFF.

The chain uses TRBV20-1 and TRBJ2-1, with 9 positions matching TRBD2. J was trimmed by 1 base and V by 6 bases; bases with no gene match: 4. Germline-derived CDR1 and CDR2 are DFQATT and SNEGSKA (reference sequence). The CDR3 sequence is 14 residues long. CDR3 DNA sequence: TGCAGTGCCCCAGCGGGGGGTTCCTACAATGAGCAGTTCTTC. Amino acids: CSAPAGGSYNEQFF.

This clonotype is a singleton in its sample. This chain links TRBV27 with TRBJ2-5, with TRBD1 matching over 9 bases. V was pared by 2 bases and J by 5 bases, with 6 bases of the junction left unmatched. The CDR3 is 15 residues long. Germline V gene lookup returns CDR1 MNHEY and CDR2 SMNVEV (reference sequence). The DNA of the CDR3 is TGTGCCAGCAGTTTAGGAACAGGGGGCTCTGAGACCCAGTACTTC. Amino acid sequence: CASSLGTGGSETQYF.

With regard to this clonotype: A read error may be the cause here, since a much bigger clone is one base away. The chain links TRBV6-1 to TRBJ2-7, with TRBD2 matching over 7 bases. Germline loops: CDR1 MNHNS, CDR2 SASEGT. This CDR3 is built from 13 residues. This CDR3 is CASSESWDYERYV. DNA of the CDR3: TGTGCCAGCAGTGAAAGTTGGGACTACGAGCGGTACGTC.

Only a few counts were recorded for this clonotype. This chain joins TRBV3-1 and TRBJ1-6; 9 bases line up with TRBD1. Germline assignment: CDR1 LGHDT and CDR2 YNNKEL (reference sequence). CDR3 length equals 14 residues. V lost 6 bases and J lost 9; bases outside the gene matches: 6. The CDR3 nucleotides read TGTGCCAGCAGACTGGGACAGGGTACTTCACCCCTCCACTTT. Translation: CASRLGQGTSPLHF. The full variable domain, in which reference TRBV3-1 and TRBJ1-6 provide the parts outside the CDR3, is DTAVSQTPKYLVTQMGNDKSIKCEQNLGHDTMYWYKQDSKKFLKIMFSYNNKELIINETVPNRFSPKSPDKAHLNLHINSLELGDSAVYFCASRLGQGTSPLHFGNGTRLTVT.

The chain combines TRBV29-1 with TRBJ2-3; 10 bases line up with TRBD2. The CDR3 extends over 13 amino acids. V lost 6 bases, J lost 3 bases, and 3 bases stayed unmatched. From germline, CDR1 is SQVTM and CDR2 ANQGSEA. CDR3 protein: CSVNSGGTDTQYF. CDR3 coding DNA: TGCAGCGTAAATAGCGGGGGGACAGATACGCAGTATTTT.

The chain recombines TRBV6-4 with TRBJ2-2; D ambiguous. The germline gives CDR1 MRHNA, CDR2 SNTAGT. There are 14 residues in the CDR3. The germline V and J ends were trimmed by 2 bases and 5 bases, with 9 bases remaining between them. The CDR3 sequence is CASSDGPDTGELFF. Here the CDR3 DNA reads TGTGCCAGCAGTGACGGCCCGGATACCGGGGAGCTGTTTTTT.

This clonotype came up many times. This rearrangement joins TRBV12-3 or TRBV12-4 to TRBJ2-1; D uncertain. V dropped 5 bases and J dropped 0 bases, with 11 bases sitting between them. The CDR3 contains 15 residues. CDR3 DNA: TGTGCCAGCAGTCAGTCGGCACCCTCCTACAATGAGCAGTTCTTC. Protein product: CASSQSAPSYNEQFF.

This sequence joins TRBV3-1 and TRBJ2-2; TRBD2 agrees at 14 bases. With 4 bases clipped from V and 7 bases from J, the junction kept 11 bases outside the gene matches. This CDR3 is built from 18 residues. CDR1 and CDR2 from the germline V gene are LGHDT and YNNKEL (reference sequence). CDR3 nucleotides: TGTGCCAGCAGCCCGGAGGGACTAGCGGGGGCGTACGGCGGGGAGCTGTTTTTT. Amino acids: CASSPEGLAGAYGGELFF.

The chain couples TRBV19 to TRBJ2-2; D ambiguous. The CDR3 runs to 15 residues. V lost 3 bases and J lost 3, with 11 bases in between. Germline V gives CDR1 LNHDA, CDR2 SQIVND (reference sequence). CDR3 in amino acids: CASSMVPTYTGELFF. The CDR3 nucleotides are TGTGCCAGTAGTATGGTTCCAACCTACACCGGGGAGCTGTTTTTT.

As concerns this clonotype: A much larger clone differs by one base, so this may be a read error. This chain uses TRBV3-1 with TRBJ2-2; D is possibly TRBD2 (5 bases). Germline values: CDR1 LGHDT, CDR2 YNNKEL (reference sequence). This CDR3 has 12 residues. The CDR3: CASRLNTGELLF. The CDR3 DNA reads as TGTGCCAGCAGGTTGAACACCGGGGAGCTGTTATTT.

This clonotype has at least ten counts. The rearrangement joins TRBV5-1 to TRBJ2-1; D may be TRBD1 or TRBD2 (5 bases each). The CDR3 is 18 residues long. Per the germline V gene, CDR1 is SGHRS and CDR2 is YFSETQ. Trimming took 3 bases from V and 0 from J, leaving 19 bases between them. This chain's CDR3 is CASSSKLPGPSSYNEQFF. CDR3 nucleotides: TGCGCCAGCAGCTCCAAACTCCCGGGACCAAGCTCCTACAATGAGCAGTTCTTC. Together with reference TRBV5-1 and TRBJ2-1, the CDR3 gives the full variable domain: KAGVTQTPRYLIKTRGQQVTLSCSPISGHRSVSWYQQTPGQGLQFLFEYFSETQRNKGNFPGRFSGRQFSNSRSEMNVSTLELGDSALYLCASSSKLPGPSSYNEQFFGPGTRLTVL.

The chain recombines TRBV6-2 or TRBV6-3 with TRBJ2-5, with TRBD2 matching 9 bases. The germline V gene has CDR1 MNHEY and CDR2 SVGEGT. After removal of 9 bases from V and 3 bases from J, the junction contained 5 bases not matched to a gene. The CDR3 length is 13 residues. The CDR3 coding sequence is TGTGCCAGTAATGGCGGGAGGGAAGAGACCCAGTACTTC. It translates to CASNGGREETQYF.

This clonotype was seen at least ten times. The DNA for the CDR3 is TGCAGTGCTAGTCTGCTAGCAGGCACAGATACGCAGTATTTT. It is translated as CSASLLAGTDTQYF. The chain is built from TRBV20-1 and TRBJ2-3; perhaps TRBD2 as D (5 bases). The V end lost 3 bases, the J end lost 1 base, and 11 bases lay between the germline ends. This CDR3 is 14 amino acids long. The V gene's germline CDR1 is DFQATT and CDR2 SNEGSKA (reference sequence).

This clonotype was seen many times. Written as DNA, the CDR3 is TGTGCCACCAGTGCGGGAGAGAACACCGGGGAGCTGTTTTTT. Encoded protein: CATSAGENTGELFF. V usage is TRBV24-1 and J usage is TRBJ2-2; a possible D gene is TRBD2 (6 bases). Germline values: CDR1 KGHDR, CDR2 SFDVKD. V was clipped by 5 bases and J by 1 base, with 7 bases between them. The CDR3 has 14 residues.

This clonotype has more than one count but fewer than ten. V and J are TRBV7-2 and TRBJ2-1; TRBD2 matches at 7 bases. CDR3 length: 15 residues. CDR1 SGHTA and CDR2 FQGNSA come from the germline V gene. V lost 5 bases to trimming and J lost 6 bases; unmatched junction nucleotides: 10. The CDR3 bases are TGTGCCAGCAGCACGCTGAGCGGGACTGTCAATGAGCAGTTCTTC. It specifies CASSTLSGTVNEQFF.

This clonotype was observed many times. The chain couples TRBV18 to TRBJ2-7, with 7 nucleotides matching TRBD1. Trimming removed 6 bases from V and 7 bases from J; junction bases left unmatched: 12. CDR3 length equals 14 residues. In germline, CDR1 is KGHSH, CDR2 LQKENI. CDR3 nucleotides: TGTGCCAGCTCGCCCGGCAGGGGGTTTTGGGAGCAGTACTTC. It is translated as CASSPGRGFWEQYF.

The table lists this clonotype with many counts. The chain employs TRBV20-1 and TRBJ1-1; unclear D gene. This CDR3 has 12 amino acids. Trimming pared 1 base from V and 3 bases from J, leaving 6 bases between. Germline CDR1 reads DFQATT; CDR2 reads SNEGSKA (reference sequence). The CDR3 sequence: CSARATDTEAFF. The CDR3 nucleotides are TGCAGTGCTAGAGCGACGGACACTGAAGCTTTCTTT.